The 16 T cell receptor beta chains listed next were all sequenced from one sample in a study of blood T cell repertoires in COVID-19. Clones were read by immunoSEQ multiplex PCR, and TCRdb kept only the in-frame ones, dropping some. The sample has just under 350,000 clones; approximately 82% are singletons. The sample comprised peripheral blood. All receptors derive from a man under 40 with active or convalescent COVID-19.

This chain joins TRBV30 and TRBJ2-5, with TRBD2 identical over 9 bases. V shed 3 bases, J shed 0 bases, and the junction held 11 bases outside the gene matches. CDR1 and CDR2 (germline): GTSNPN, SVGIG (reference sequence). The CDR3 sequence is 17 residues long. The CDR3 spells CAWRSSRLAAYQETQYF. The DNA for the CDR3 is TGTGCCTGGAGGAGTAGTAGACTAGCGGCGTACCAAGAGACCCAGTACTTC.

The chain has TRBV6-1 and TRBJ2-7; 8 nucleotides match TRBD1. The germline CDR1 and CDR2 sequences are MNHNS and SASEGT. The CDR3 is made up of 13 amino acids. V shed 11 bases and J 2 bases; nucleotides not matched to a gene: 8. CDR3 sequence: CAGGQGDPYEQYF. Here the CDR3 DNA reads TGTGCCGGTGGACAGGGTGACCCCTACGAGCAGTACTTC.

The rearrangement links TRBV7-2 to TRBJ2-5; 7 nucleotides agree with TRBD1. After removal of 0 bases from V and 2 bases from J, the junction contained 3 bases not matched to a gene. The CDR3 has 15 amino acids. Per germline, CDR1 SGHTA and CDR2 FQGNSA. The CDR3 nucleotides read TGTGCCAGCAGCTTAGCTTCGACAGGGCAAGAGACCCAGTACTTC. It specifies CASSLASTGQETQYF.

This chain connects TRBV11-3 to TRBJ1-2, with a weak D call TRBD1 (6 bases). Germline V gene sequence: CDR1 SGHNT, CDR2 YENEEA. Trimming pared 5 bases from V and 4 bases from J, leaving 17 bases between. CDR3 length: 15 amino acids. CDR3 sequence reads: CASSLQGPSGYGYTF. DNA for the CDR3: TGTGCCAGCAGCCTACAGGGTCCTTCCGGCTATGGCTACACCTTC.

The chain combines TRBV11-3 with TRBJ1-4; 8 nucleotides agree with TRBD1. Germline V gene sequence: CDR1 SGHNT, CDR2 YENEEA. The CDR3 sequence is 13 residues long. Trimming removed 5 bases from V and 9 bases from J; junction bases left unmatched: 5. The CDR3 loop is CASSPQGAKKLFF. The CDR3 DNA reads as TGTGCCAGCAGCCCCCAGGGGGCGAAAAAACTGTTTTTT.

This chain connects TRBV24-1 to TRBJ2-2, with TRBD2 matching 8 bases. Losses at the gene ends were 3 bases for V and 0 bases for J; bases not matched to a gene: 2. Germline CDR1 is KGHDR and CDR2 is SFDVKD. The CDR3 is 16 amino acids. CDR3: CATSDRGLANTGELFF. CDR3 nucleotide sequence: TGTGCCACCAGTGATCGGGGACTAGCGAACACCGGGGAGCTGTTTTTT.

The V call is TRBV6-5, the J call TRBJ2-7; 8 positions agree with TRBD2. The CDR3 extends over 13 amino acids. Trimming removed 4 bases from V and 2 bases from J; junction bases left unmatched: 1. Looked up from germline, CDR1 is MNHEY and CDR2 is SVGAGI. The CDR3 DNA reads TGTGCCAGCAGTTCTAGCGGGCCCTACGAGCAGTACTTC. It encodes CASSSSGPYEQYF.

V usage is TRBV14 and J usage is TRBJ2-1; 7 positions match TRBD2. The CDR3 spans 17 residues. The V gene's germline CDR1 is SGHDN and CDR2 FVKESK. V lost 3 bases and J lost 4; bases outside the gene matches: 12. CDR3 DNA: TGTGCCAGCAGCCAGGTTCTGAGAGGGAGGGGATACAATGAGCAGTTCTTC. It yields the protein CASSQVLRGRGYNEQFF.

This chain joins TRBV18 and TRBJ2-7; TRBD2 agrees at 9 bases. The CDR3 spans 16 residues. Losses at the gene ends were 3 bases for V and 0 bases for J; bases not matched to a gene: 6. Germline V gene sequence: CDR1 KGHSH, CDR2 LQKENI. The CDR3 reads CASSPSGGFSSYEQYF. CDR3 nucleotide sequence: TGTGCCAGCTCACCTAGCGGGGGATTTAGCTCCTACGAGCAGTACTTC.

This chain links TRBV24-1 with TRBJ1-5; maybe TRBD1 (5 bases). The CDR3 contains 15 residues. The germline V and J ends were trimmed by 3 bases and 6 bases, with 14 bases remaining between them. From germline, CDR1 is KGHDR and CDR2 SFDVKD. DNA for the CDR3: TGTGCCACCAGTGATAGGGGTGTAGGGGTTCAGCCCCAGCATTTT. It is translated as CATSDRGVGVQPQHF.

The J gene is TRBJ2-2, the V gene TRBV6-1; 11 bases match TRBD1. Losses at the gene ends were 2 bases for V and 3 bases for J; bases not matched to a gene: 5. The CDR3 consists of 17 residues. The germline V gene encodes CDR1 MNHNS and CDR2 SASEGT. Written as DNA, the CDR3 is TGTGCCAGCAGTGAACGGACAGGGGGCGGGGACACCGGGGAGCTGTTTTTT. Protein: CASSERTGGGDTGELFF.

The CDR3 spells CASSGTSGSTGELFF. The CDR3 DNA reads as TGTGCCAGCTCCGGGACTAGCGGGTCCACCGGGGAGCTGTTTTTT. The chain employs TRBV27 and TRBJ2-2, with 12 positions matching TRBD2. CDR3 length: 15 amino acids. Germline V gives CDR1 MNHEY, CDR2 SMNVEV (reference sequence). With 8 bases clipped from V and 4 bases from J, the junction kept 5 bases outside the gene matches.

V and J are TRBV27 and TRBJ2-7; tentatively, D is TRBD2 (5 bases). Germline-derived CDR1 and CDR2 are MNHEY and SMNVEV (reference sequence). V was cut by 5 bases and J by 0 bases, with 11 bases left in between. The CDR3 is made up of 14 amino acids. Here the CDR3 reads CASSTKAASYEQYF. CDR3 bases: TGTGCCAGCAGTACCAAAGCGGCCTCCTACGAGCAGTACTTC.

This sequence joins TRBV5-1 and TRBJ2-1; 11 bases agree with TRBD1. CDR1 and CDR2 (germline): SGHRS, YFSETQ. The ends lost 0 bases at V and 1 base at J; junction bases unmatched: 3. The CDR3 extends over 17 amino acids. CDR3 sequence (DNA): TGCGCCAGCAGCTTGGTGGGACAGGGGGTTTCCTACAATGAGCAGTTCTTC. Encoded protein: CASSLVGQGVSYNEQFF.

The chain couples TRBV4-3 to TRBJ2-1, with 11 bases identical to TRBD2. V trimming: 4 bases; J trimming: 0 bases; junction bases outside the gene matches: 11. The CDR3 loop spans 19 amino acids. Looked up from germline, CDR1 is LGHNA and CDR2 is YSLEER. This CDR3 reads CASSPPGLAGPSSYNEQFF. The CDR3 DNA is TGCGCCAGCAGCCCTCCCGGACTAGCGGGCCCGAGCTCCTACAATGAGCAGTTCTTC.

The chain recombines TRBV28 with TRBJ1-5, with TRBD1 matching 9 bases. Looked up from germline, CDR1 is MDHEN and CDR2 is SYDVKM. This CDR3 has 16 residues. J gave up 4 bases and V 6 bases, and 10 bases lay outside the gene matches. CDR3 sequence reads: CASRPTGGEQNQPQHF. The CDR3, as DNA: TGTGCCAGCAGGCCGACAGGGGGAGAACAAAATCAGCCCCAGCATTTT.